What follows are 16 T cell receptor beta chains derived from one specimen sequenced in a study of metastatic and nonmetastatic thyroid tumors. Thyroid surgery was performed in patients who had received no treatment beforehand. MiXCR was used by TCRdb to re-call the PCR reads. This sample yields tens of thousands of clones, of which under 15% are seen a single time; 4.5% to 6% belongs to the top ten. The sequencing sample was made of blood. All receptors come from a female donor with papillary thyroid cancer or a benign thyroid nodule (not recorded which). Some clones in this sample may be carry-over from other donors' samples.

This rearrangement joins TRBV9 to TRBJ1-3; no clear D gene. Germline CDR1 and CDR2: SGDLS and YYNGEE. Trimming took off 0 bases at V and 2 bases at J, with 9 bases between the two ends. The CDR3 consists of 15 residues. CDR3 sequence reads: CASSVGQEAGNTIYF. The CDR3 DNA sequence: TGTGCCAGCAGCGTAGGGCAAGAGGCTGGAAACACCATATATTTT.

This clone has ten or more counts. The chain couples TRBV10-3 to TRBJ2-7; D may match TRBD1 or TRBD2 (5 bases each). The CDR3 covers 15 residues. Germline lookup yields CDR1 ENHRY and CDR2 SYGVKD. Trimming took off 4 bases at V and 5 bases at J, with 18 bases between the two ends. The CDR3 loop reads CAISGGFSRDHEQYF. CDR3 nucleotides: TGTGCCATCAGTGGAGGGTTCAGCAGGGACCACGAGCAGTACTTC.

Sample share makes this clone medium-sized. In DNA, the CDR3 is TGCAGTGCCAATCCTCCGGGACTCAGCTACGAGCAGTACTTC. It translates to CSANPPGLSYEQYF. The chain carries TRBV20-1 and TRBJ2-7; a possible D gene is TRBD2 (6 bases). In germline, CDR1 is DFQATT, CDR2 SNEGSKA (reference sequence). V lost 6 bases and J lost 3, with 18 bases in between. There are 14 residues in the CDR3.

This clone has ten or more counts. This sequence joins TRBV15 and TRBJ2-7; 7 nucleotides align to TRBD1. Looked up from germline, CDR1 is LNHNV and CDR2 is YYDKDF (reference sequence). CDR3 length equals 15 residues. V dropped 3 bases and J dropped 3; count of bases not matched to a gene: 8. CDR3 residues: CATSRPGTVIYEQYF. CDR3 nucleotide sequence: TGTGCCACCAGCAGGCCCGGGACAGTTATCTACGAGCAGTACTTC. Drawing the rest from reference TRBV15 and TRBJ2-7, the complete variable domain is DAMVIQNPRYQVTQFGKPVTLSCSQTLNHNVMYWYQQKSSQAPKLLFHYYDKDFNNEADTPDNFQSRRPNTSFCFLDIRSPGLGDTAMYLCATSRPGTVIYEQYFGPGTRLTVT.

In its sample, this clone is medium-sized. J is TRBJ2-7 and V is TRBV5-1, with 8 nucleotides matching TRBD1. V lost 1 base and J lost 0; bases outside the gene matches: 3. Germline CDR1 reads SGHRS; CDR2 reads YFSETQ. CDR3 length: 15 residues. CDR3 in amino acids: CASSLFTGGSYEQYF. As DNA, the CDR3 is TGCGCCAGCAGCTTGTTTACAGGGGGCTCCTACGAGCAGTACTTC.

This clone was recorded a few times. Being one base from a much bigger clone, this may be a read error. The J gene is TRBJ2-4, the V gene TRBV2; TRBD1 aligns across 7 bases. The J segment lost 2 bases and the V segment lost 1 base, leaving 2 bases of the junction unmatched. The CDR3 has 15 amino acids. CDR1 is SNHLY and CDR2 is FYNNEI in the germline V gene. The CDR3 bases are TGTGCCAGCAGTGAAGAGGGGGCGACCAAAAACATTCAGTACTTC. This codes for CASSEEGATKNIQYF.

This clone has ten or more counts. The V gene is TRBV3-1, the J gene TRBJ2-1; 7 bases fit TRBD2. The CDR3 runs 15 residues. The junction had 12 bases not matched to a gene; V was cut back by 8 bases and J by 5 bases. Germline lookup yields CDR1 LGHDT and CDR2 YNNKEL (reference sequence). The CDR3 protein is CASGPGTTPDNEQFF. In DNA, the CDR3 is TGTGCCAGCGGTCCAGGGACTACTCCCGACAATGAGCAGTTCTTC.

In its sample, this clone was seen many times. The genes are TRBV2 and TRBJ2-3, with D unresolved. CDR1 is SNHLY, CDR2 FYNNEI, per germline. Trimming removed 1 base at V and 2 bases at J, with 7 bases between. CDR3 length: 14 residues. CDR3 DNA sequence: TGTGCCAGCAGTGAAGAATGGGTCACAGATACGCAGTATTTT. It translates to CASSEEWVTDTQYF.

This clone was recorded at least ten times. The V gene is TRBV27, the J gene TRBJ2-1, with 7 positions matching TRBD2. Unmatched junction bases numbered 7, after V lost 5 bases and J lost 6 bases. Germline V lookup: CDR1 MNHEY, CDR2 SMNVEV (reference sequence). The CDR3 extends over 14 amino acids. CDR3 in amino acids: CASSKGTTSNEQFF. CDR3 bases: TGTGCCAGCAGTAAAGGGACTACTTCCAATGAGCAGTTCTTC.

J is TRBJ2-1 and V is TRBV5-1, with a weak D call TRBD1 (6 bases). The germline V gene has CDR1 SGHRS and CDR2 YFSETQ. The CDR3 contains 12 residues. Trimming took off 2 bases at V and 12 bases at J, with 12 bases between the two ends. The DNA for the CDR3 is TGCGCCAGCAGCTTACAGGGAATGAGGCAGTTCTTC. Protein sequence: CASSLQGMRQFF.

V is TRBV6-1 and J is TRBJ2-3; D unclear. Per germline, CDR1 MNHNS and CDR2 SASEGT. The CDR3 has 13 residues. Trimming pared 5 bases from V and 6 bases from J, leaving 12 bases between. CDR3 sequence (DNA): TGTGCCAGCAGTCTTCTAGGTGCTGATACGCAGTATTTT. It yields the protein CASSLLGADTQYF.

By sample share, this clone is medium-sized. The rearrangement joins TRBV27 to TRBJ2-3, with D perhaps TRBD2 (6 bases). Germline V gene lookup returns CDR1 MNHEY and CDR2 SMNVEV (reference sequence). Between the trimmed V and J ends, which lost 10 bases and 4 bases, there was a span of 12 bases. The CDR3 totals 12 residues. CDR3 sequence: CATLSSADTQYF. DNA for the CDR3: TGTGCCACCCTATCTAGCGCAGATACGCAGTATTTT.

This clone was seen at least ten times. One end of the junction does not line up with germline, which may come from a read error. The chain combines TRBV28 with TRBJ2-5; D gene uncertain. The germline gives CDR1 MDHEN, CDR2 SYDVKM. The CDR3 runs 15 residues. CDR3 in DNA: TGTGCCAGCAGGACCAATACCATTTACCAAGAGGCCCAGTACTTC. Encoded protein: CASRTNTIYQEAQYF.

The rearrangement uses TRBV5-1 and TRBJ2-1, with 8 positions matching TRBD2. V lost 5 bases and J lost 2; bases outside the gene matches: 3. Germline V gene sequence: CDR1 SGHRS, CDR2 YFSETQ. The CDR3 has 14 amino acids. The CDR3 loop reads CASRLAETYNEQFF. As DNA, the CDR3 is TGCGCCAGCAGACTAGCGGAGACCTACAATGAGCAGTTCTTC.

This clone was picked up many times. V usage is TRBV7-3 and J usage is TRBJ2-1; D tentatively reads TRBD1 or TRBD2 (5 bases each). The CDR3 has 12 amino acids. Trimming stripped 5 bases from V and 9 bases from J, with 11 bases between. Per the germline V gene, CDR1 is SGHTA and CDR2 is FQGTGA. The CDR3 sequence: CASSQQAGEQFF. In DNA form, the CDR3 reads TGTGCCAGCAGCCAACAGGCGGGTGAGCAGTTCTTC.

Ten or more counts support this clone. The V call is TRBV25-1, the J call TRBJ2-5; the D gene is possibly TRBD1 (6 bases). The CDR3 has 16 amino acids. Trimming pared 1 base from V and 2 bases from J, leaving 14 bases between. From germline, CDR1 is MGHDK and CDR2 SYGVNS. CDR3 protein: CASSELDSTRQETQYF. The CDR3 DNA reads TGTGCCAGCAGTGAATTGGACAGTACTAGGCAAGAGACCCAGTACTTC.